This note documents a single TCR beta chain sequence. Antigen specificity is unknown. The source of the sample is a study of vaccination and CD4 T cells after COVID-19. Looking at the study overall: Each of the control cultures got a CEFX pool, an HIV-1 Nef pool, or no peptide. Study observations and caveats: Convalescent patients had a median about 86% of reactive clones appearing only post-vaccination.

The Oncomine TCR Beta short-read assay generated sequence data from the DNA of cultured CD4+ T cells. A single record per CDR3 protein comes from TCRdb applying MiXCR to the PCR reads. Of approximately 15,000 distinct CDR3 sequences in the sample, 59% were seen once. The CDR3 is made up of 14 amino acids. Per germline, CDR1 MNHNS and CDR2 SASEGT. Trimming cost V 5 bases and J 10 bases; bases outside gene matches: 6. The sample's treatment: approximately nine-day PBMC culture with coronavirus spike peptide pools or control peptides (ViraFEST assay). The clonotype comes from a human donor who had recovered from COVID-19. Sequencing used CD4+ T cells from blood, cultured in vitro, obtained after SARS-CoV-2 vaccination. The gene calls are TRBV6-1 and TRBJ2-1; TRBD2 matches at 12 bases. DNA for the CDR3: TGTGCCAGCAGTCACCGACTAGCGGGAGAGGAGCAGTTCTTC. Translation gives CASSHRLAGEEQFF.